This T cell receptor (beta chain) originates from a study of blood T cell repertoires in COVID-19. Study details: The United States, Italy and Spain were the sources of the acute and convalescent COVID-19 samples. PBMCs, B-cell-depleted T cells, or T cells provided the cDNA or gDNA that made up the material.

In the authors' methods: From reference gene primer amplification, estimates of nucleated cell counts were derived. TCRdb keeps only in-frame clones here, not all; method: immunoSEQ multiplex PCR. V, J and clone size reflect that table, while D and trimming were determined from the DNA. Of around 130,000 clones listed, around 87% are singletons. Trimming stripped 2 bases from V and 6 bases from J, with 15 bases between. CDR3 size: 15 residues. The germline CDR1 and CDR2 sequences are SGHRS and YFSETQ. This clone is a singleton in its sample. This TCR came from a human donor in a cohort sampled during active COVID-19. The sample was peripheral blood. V usage is TRBV5-1 and J usage is TRBJ2-1, with D maybe TRBD1 (6 bases). The CDR3 nucleotides read TGCGCCAGCAGCTTAACCCCGGGACAACTCAATGAGCAGTTCTTC. Encoded protein: CASSLTPGQLNEQFF.